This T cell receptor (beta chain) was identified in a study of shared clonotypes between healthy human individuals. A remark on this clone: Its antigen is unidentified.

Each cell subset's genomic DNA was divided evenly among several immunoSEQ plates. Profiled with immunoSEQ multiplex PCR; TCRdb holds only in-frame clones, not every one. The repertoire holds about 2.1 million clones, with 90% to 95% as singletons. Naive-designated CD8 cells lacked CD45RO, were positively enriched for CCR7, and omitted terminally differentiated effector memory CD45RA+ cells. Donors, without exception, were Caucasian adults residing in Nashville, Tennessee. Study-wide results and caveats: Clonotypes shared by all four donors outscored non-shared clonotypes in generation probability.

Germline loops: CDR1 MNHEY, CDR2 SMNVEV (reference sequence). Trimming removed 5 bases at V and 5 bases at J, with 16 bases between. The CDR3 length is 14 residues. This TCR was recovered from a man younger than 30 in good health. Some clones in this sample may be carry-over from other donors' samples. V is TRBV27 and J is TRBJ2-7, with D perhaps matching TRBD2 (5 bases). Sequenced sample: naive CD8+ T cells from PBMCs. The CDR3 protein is CASSHMDGIHEQYF. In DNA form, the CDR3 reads TGTGCCAGCAGTCATATGGACGGGATCCACGAGCAGTACTTC.